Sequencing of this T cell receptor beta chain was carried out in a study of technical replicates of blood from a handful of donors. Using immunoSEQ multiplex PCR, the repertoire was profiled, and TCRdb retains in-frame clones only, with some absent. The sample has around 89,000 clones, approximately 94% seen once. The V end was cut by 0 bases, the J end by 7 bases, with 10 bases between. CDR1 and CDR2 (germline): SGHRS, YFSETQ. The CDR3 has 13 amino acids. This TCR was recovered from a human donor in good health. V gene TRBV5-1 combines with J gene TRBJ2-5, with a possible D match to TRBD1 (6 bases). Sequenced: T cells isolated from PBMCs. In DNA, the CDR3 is TGCGCCAGCAGCTTGGACAGGGTGGCGACCCAGTACTTC. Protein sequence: CASSLDRVATQYF.